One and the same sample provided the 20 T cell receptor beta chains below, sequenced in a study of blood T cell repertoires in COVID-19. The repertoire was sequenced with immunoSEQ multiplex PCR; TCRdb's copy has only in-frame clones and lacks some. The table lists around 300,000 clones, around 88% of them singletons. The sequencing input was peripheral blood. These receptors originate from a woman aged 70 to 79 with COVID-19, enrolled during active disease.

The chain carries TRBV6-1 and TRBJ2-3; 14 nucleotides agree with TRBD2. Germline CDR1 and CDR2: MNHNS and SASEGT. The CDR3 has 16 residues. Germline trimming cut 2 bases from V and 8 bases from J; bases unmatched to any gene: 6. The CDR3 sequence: CASSELGLAGEGTQYF. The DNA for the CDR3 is TGTGCCAGCAGTGAATTGGGACTAGCGGGGGAGGGTACGCAGTATTTT.

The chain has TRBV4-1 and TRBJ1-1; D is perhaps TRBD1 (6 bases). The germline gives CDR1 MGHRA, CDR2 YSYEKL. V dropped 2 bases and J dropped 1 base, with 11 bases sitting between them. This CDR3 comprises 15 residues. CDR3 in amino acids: CASSQLGQWNTEAFF. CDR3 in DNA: TGCGCCAGCAGCCAACTTGGACAGTGGAACACTGAAGCTTTCTTT.

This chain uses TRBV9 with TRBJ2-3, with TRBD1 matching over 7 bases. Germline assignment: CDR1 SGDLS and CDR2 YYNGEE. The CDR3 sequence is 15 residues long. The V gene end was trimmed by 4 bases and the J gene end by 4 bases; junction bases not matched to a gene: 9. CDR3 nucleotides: TGTGCCAGCAGCTTTTCCGACAGGGCGGCAGATACGCAGTATTTT. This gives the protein CASSFSDRAADTQYF.

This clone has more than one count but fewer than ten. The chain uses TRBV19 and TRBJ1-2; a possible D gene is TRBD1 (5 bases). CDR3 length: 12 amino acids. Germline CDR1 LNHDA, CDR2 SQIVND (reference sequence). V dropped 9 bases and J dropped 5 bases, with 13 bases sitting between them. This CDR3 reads CASQSQGYGYTF. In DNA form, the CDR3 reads TGTGCCAGCCAATCTCAGGGTTATGGCTACACCTTC.

In nucleotides, the CDR3 is TGTGCCAGCAGTTTGTACAGGGGTGGTGGCTACACCTTC. Residues: CASSLYRGGGYTF. The genes are TRBV12-3 or TRBV12-4 and TRBJ1-2; 7 bases are a match to TRBD1. V lost 3 bases to trimming and J lost 7 bases; unmatched junction nucleotides: 5. This CDR3 has 13 residues.

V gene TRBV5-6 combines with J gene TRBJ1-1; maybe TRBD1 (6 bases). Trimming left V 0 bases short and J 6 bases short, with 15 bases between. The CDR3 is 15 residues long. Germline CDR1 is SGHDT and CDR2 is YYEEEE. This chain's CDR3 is CASSLALSGGAEAFF. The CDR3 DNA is TGTGCCAGCAGCTTGGCCCTATCTGGGGGCGCTGAAGCTTTCTTT.

The CDR3 region is CASSLSGGAYNEQFF. CDR3 coding DNA: TGTGCCAGCAGCTTAAGCGGGGGGGCTTACAATGAGCAGTTCTTC. The rearrangement links TRBV11-2 to TRBJ2-1, with 10 bases fitting TRBD2. This CDR3 is built from 15 residues. Germline trimming cut 2 bases from V and 4 bases from J; bases unmatched to any gene: 2. Germline CDR1 and CDR2: SGHAT and FQNNGV.

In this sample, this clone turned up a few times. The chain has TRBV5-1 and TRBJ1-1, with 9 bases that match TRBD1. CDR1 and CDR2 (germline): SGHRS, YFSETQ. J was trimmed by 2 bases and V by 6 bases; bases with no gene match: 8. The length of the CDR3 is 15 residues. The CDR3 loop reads CASNPGTGYNTEAFF. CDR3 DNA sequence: TGCGCCAGCAATCCCGGGACAGGGTATAACACTGAAGCTTTCTTT.

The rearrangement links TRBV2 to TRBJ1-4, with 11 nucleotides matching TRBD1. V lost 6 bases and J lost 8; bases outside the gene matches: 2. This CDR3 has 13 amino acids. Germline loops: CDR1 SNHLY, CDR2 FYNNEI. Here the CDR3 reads CASRGQGVEKLFF. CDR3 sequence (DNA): TGTGCCAGCAGGGGACAGGGGGTCGAAAAACTGTTTTTT.

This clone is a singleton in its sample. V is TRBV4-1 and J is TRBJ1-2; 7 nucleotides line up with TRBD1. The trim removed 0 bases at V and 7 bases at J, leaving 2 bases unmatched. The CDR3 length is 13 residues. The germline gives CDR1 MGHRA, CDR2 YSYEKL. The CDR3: CASSQEGTAGYTF. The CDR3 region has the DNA TGCGCCAGCAGCCAAGAAGGGACAGCTGGCTACACCTTC.

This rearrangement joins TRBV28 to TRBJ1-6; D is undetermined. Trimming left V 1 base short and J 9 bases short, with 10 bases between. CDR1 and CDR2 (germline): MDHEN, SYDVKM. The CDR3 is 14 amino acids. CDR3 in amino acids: CASSLSLTGSPLHF. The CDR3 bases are TGTGCCAGCAGTTTATCCCTCACCGGTTCACCCCTCCACTTT.

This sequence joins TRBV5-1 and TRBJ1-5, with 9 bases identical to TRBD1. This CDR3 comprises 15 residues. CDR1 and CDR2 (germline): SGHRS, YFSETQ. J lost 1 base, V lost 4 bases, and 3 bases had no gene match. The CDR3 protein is CASSRTGESNQPQHF. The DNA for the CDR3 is TGCGCCAGCAGCCGGACAGGGGAGAGCAATCAGCCCCAGCATTTT.

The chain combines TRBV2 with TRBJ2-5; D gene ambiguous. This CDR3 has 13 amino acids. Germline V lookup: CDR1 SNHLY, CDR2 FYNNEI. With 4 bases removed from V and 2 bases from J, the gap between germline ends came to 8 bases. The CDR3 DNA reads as TGTGCCAGCAGTGCCTCGGGTCAAGAGACCCAGTACTTC. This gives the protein CASSASGQETQYF.

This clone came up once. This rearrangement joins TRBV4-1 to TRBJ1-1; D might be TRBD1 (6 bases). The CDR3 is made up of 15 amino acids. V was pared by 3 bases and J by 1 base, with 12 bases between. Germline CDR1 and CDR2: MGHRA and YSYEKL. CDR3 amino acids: CASSHNRGGNTEAFF. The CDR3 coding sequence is TGCGCCAGCAGCCATAATCGAGGGGGGAACACTGAAGCTTTCTTT.

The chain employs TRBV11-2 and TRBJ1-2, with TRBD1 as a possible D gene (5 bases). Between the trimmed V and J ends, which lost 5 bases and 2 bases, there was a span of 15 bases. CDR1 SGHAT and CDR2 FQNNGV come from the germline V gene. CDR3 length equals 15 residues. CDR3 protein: CASSGPMQGNYGYTF. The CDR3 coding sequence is TGTGCCAGCAGCGGGCCAATGCAGGGCAACTATGGCTACACCTTC. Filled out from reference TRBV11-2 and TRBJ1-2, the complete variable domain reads EAGVAQSPRYKIIEKRQSVAFWCNPISGHATLYWYQQILGQGPKLLIQFQNNGVVDDSQLPKDRFSAERLKGVDSTLKIQPAKLEDSAVYLCASSGPMQGNYGYTFGSGTRLTVV.

CDR3 nucleotides: TGTGCCAGTAGTACGGCAGGGAATCAGCCCCAGCATTTT. It encodes CASSTAGNQPQHF. This chain connects TRBV19 to TRBJ1-5; TRBD1 is a possible D gene (5 bases). Trimming pared 4 bases from V and 4 bases from J, leaving 8 bases between. CDR3 length equals 13 residues. The germline CDR1 and CDR2 sequences are LNHDA and SQIVND (reference sequence).

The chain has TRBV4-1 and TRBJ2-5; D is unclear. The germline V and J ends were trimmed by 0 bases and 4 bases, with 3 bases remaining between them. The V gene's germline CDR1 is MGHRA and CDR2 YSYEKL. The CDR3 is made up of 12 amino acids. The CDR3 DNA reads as TGCGCCAGCAGCCAAGACAGAGAGACCCAGTACTTC. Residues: CASSQDRETQYF.

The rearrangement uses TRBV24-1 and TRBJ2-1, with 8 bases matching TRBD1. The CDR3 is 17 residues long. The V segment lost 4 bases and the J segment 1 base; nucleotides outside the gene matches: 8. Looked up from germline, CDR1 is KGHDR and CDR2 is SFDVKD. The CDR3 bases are TGTGCCACCAGTGACCCCCCCGGACAGGGATCCTACAATGAGCAGTTCTTC. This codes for CATSDPPGQGSYNEQFF.

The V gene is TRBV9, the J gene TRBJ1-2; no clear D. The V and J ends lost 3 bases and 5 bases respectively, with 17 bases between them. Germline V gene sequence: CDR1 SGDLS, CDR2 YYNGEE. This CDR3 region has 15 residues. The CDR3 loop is CASSDAGKPSYGYTF. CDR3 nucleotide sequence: TGTGCCAGCAGCGATGCCGGGAAGCCCTCATATGGCTACACCTTC.

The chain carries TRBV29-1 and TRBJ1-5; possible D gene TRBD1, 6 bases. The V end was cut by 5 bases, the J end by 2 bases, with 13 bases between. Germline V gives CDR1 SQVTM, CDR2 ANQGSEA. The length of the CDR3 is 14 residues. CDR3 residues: CSVSQGGGNQPQHF. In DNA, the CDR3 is TGCAGCGTTTCACAGGGTGGGGGCAATCAGCCCCAGCATTTT. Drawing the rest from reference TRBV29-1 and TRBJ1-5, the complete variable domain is SAVISQKPSRDICQRGTSLTIQCQVDSQVTMMFWYRQQPGQSLTLIATANQGSEATYESGFVIDKFPISRPNLTFSTLTVSNMSPEDSSIYLCSVSQGGGNQPQHFGDGTRLSIL.